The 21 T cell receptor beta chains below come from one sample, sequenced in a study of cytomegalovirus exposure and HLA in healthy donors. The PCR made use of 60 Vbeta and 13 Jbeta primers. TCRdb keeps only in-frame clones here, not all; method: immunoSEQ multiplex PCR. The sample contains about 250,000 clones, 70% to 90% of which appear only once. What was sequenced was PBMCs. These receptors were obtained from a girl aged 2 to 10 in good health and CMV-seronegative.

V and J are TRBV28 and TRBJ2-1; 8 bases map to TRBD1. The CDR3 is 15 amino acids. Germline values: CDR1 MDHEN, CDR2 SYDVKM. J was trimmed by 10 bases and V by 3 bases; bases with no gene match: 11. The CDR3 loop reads CASSFGQGPPAEQFF. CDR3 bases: TGTGCCAGCAGTTTCGGACAGGGCCCACCTGCAGAGCAGTTCTTC.

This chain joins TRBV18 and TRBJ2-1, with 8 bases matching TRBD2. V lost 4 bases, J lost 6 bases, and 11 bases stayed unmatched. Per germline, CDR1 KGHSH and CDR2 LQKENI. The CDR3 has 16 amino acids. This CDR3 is CASSRPRRGAGNEQFF. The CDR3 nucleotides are TGTGCCAGCTCACGACCTAGGCGGGGGGCCGGCAATGAGCAGTTCTTC.

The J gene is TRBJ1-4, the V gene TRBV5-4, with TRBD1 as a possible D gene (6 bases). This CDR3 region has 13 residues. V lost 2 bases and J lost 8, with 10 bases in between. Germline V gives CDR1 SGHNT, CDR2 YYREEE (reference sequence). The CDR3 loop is CASSFTGKEKLFF. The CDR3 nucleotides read TGTGCCAGCAGCTTCACAGGGAAGGAAAAACTGTTTTTT.

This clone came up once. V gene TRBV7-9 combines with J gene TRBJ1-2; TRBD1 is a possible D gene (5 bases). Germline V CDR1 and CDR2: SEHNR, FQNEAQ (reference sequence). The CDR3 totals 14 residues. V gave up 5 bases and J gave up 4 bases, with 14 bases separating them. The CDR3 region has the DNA TGTGCCAGCAGCGTCACAGGTGCCTCCTATGGCTACACCTTC. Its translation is CASSVTGASYGYTF.

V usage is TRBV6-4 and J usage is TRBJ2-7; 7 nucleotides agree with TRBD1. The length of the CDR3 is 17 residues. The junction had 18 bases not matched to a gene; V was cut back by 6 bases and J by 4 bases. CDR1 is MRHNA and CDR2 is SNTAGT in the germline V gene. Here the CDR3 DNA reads TGTGCCAGCAGGCGGACAGGAGAGGCCCAAATGGGTTACGAGCAGTACTTC. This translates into CASRRTGEAQMGYEQYF.

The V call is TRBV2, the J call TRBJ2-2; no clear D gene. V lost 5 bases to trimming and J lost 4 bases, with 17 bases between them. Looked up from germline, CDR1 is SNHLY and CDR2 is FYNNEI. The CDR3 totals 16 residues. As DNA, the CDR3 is TGTGCCAGCAGTTACCGACTCCGGATAGGCACCGGGGAGCTGTTTTTT. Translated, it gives CASSYRLRIGTGELFF.

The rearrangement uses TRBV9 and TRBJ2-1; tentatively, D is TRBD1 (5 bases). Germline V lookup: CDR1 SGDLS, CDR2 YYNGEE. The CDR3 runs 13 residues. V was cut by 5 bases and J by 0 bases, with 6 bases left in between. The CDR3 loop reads CASRDNSYNEQFF. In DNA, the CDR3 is TGTGCCAGCAGGGACAACTCCTACAATGAGCAGTTCTTC.

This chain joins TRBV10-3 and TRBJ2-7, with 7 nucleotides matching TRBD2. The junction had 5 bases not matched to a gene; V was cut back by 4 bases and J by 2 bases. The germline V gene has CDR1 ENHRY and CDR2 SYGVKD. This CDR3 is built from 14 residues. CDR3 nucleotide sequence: TGTGCCATCAGTGGGGCGGGGGAAACCTACGAGCAGTACTTC. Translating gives CAISGAGETYEQYF.

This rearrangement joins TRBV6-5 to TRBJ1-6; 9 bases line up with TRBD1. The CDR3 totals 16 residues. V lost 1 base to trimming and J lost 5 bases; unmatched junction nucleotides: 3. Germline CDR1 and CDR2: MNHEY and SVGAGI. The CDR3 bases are TGTGCCAGCAGTTACTTGGGACAGGGCGATAATTCACCCCTCCACTTT. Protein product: CASSYLGQGDNSPLHF.

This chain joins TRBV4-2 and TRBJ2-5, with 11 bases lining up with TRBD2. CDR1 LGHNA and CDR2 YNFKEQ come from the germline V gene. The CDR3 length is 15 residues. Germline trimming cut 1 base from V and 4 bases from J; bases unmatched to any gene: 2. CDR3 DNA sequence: TGTGCCAGCAGCCAAGTAGCGGGGGGGCGAGAGACCCAGTACTTC. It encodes CASSQVAGGRETQYF.

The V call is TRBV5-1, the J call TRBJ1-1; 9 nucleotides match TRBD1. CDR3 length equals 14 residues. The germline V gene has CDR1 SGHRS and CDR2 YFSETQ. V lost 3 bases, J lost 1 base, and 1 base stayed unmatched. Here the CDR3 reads CASSWDRENTEAFF. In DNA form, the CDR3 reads TGCGCCAGCAGCTGGGACAGGGAGAACACTGAAGCTTTCTTT.

The chain's CDR3 is CASGRDSYTEAFF. The CDR3 coding sequence is TGTGCTAGTGGCCGTGACAGCTACACTGAAGCTTTCTTT. The chain uses TRBV12-5 and TRBJ1-1, with a possible D match to TRBD1 (5 bases). Germline V gene sequence: CDR1 LGHNT, CDR2 FRNRAP. Trimming cost V 6 bases and J 3 bases, with 11 bases left between them. The CDR3 runs 13 residues.

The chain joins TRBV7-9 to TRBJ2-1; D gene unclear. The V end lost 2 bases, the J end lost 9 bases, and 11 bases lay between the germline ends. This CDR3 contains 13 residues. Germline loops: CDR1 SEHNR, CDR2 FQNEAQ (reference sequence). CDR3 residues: CASSLPTIVEQFF. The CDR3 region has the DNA TGTGCCAGCAGCTTACCTACTATAGTTGAGCAGTTCTTC.

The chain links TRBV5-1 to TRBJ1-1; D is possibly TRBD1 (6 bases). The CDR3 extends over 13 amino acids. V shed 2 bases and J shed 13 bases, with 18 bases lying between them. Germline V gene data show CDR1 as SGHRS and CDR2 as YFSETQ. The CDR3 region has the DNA TGCGCCAGCAGCTTCGACTTACAGGGTGGTGGTTTCTTT. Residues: CASSFDLQGGGFF.

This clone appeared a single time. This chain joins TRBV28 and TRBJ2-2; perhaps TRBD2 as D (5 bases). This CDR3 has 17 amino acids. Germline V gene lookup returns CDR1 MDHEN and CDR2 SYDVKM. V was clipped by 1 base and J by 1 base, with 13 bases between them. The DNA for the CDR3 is TGTGCCAGCAGTTTATCCGCTCTGGGGAGGAACACCGGGGAGCTGTTTTTT. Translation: CASSLSALGRNTGELFF.

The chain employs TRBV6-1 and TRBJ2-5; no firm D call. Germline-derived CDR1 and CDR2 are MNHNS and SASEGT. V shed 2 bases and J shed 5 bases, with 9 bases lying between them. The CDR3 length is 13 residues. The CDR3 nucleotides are TGTGCCAGCAGTGAAAGTCTCGGGGAGACCCAGTACTTC. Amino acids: CASSESLGETQYF.

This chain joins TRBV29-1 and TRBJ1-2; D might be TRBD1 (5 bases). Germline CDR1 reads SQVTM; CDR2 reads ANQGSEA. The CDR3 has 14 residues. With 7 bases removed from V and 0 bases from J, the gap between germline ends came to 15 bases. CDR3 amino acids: CSAKGAVANYGYTF. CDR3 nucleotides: TGCAGCGCTAAAGGGGCCGTAGCTAACTATGGCTACACCTTC.

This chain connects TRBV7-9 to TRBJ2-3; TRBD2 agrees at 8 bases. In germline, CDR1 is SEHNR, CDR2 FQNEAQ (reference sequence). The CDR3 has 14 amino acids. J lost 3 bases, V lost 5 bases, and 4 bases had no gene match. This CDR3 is CASSPGGETDTQYF. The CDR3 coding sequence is TGTGCCAGCAGCCCCGGGGGGGAGACAGATACGCAGTATTTT. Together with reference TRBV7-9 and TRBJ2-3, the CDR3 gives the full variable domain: DTGVSQNPRHKITKRGQNVTFRCDPISEHNRLYWYRQTLGQGPEFLTYFQNEAQLEKSRLLSDRFSAERPKGSFSTLEIQRTEQGDSAMYLCASSPGGETDTQYFGPGTRLTVL.

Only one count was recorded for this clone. In DNA form, the CDR3 reads TGTGCCAGCAGCTTGGGGCCCTTGGAGGGTGGCGAGCAGTACTTC. It encodes CASSLGPLEGGEQYF. This sequence joins TRBV5-4 and TRBJ2-7, with D maybe TRBD2 (6 bases). Trimming took 0 bases from V and 6 from J, leaving 16 bases between them. There are 15 residues in the CDR3. The germline V gene has CDR1 SGHNT and CDR2 YYREEE (reference sequence). Supplemented by reference TRBV5-4 and TRBJ2-7, the full variable domain reads ETGVTQSPTHLIKTRGQQVTLRCSSQSGHNTVSWYQQALGQGPQFIFQYYREEENGRGNFPPRFSGLQFPNYSSELNVNALELDDSALYLCASSLGPLEGGEQYFGPGTRLTVT.

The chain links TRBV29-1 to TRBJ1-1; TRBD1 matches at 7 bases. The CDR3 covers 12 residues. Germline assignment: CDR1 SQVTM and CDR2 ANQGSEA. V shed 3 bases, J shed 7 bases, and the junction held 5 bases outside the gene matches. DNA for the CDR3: TGCAGCGTTGAGGGAGACAGGGTTGAAGCTTTCTTT. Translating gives CSVEGDRVEAFF.

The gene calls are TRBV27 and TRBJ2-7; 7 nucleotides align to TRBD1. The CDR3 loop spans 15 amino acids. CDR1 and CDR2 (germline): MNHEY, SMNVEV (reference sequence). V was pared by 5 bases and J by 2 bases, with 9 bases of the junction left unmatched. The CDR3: CASSIGTALTYEQYF. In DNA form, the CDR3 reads TGTGCCAGCAGTATCGGGACAGCTTTAACCTACGAGCAGTACTTC.